The 29 T cell receptor beta chains listed next were all sequenced from one sample in a study of identical twins (dated by TCRdb to about 2016). The library came from 5' RACE. The reads were generated on an Illumina HiSeq 2000. In TCRdb, the public reads were trimmed at Q25 with fastp and aligned with MiXCR, with productive beta chains retained. Rows are combined by CDR3 protein, so each entry shows the most common genes and DNA. A total of a few hundred thousand distinct CDR3 sequences appear in this sample, around 24% of them only once. The ten largest make up about 3% of the sample. These data were also filed under a second study, of T cells expressing NK-cell markers.

The sequenced material came from CD4+ T cells sorted from blood. These receptors all stem from a woman between 18 and 29 years old in good health.

The sample holds a few counts of this clonotype. This chain links TRBV5-6 with TRBJ2-2; TRBD2 aligns across 10 bases. CDR3 size: 16 residues. With V trimmed by 3 bases and J by 0 bases, 2 bases remained unmatched. Germline assignment: CDR1 SGHDT and CDR2 YYEEEE. The CDR3 sequence: CASSSGLAANTGELFF. The DNA of the CDR3 is TGTGCCAGCAGCTCCGGACTAGCGGCGAACACCGGGGAGCTGTTTTTT.

This rearrangement joins TRBV9 to TRBJ2-3; D not certain. The length of the CDR3 is 16 residues. Trimming took off 3 bases at V and 3 bases at J, with 17 bases between the two ends. The germline CDR1 and CDR2 sequences are SGDLS and YYNGEE. CDR3 DNA: TGTGCCAGCAGCGACGGACGGGCCTTCATAACAGATACGCAGTATTTT. This codes for CASSDGRAFITDTQYF.

This sequence joins TRBV7-3 and TRBJ2-2; perhaps TRBD1 as D (6 bases). The CDR3 loop spans 13 amino acids. The germline V and J ends were trimmed by 6 bases and 6 bases, with 11 bases remaining between them. Germline V gene lookup returns CDR1 SGHTA and CDR2 FQGTGA. The CDR3 bases are TGTGCCAGCAGACAGGGATCTGCCGGGGAGCTGTTTTTT. Its protein product is CASRQGSAGELFF. Drawing the rest from reference TRBV7-3 and TRBJ2-2, the complete variable domain is GAGVSQTPSNKVTEKGKYVELRCDPISGHTALYWYRQSLGQGPEFLIYFQGTGAADDSGLPNDRFFAVRPEGSVSTLKIQRTERGDSAVYLCASRQGSAGELFFGEGSRLTVL.

This clonotype was counted a few times. The chain carries TRBV12-3 or TRBV12-4 and TRBJ2-1; D is perhaps TRBD2 (7 bases). This CDR3 comprises 14 residues. The V gene lost 3 bases and the J gene lost 6 bases, with 12 bases spanning the gap. The CDR3 spells CASSLRRGPNEQFF. In DNA, the CDR3 is TGTGCCAGCAGTTTGCGGCGGGGGCCCAATGAGCAGTTCTTC.

About this clonotype itself: Sequence at one end of the junction differs from germline and may be a read error. The rearrangement joins TRBV5-6 to TRBJ2-7, with D unclear. The germline V gene encodes CDR1 SGHDT and CDR2 YYEEEE. The CDR3 spans 13 residues. CDR3 DNA sequence: TGTGCCAGCAGCCGCACTCGAGGCCCTTTGAGCCACTTC. Translated, it gives CASSRTRGPLSHF.

The J gene is TRBJ2-1, the V gene TRBV29-1, with 9 bases aligning to TRBD1. Germline CDR1 is SQVTM and CDR2 is ANQGSEA. This CDR3 is built from 15 residues. V trimming: 4 bases; J trimming: 7 bases; junction bases outside the gene matches: 11. CDR3 DNA sequence: TGCAGCGTTGCAGCCACAGGGGGCGCGTTTAATGAGCAGTTCTTC. Translating gives CSVAATGGAFNEQFF.

In its sample, this clonotype was seen a few times. The chain joins TRBV29-1 to TRBJ1-1; D might be TRBD1 (5 bases). Looked up from germline, CDR1 is SQVTM and CDR2 is ANQGSEA. The CDR3 runs to 12 residues. Trimming cost V 4 bases and J 7 bases, with 13 bases left between them. This CDR3 reads CSVVGVQGEAFF. CDR3 DNA: TGCAGCGTTGTAGGGGTTCAGGGTGAAGCTTTCTTT.

A few counts support this clonotype. The chain combines TRBV5-1 with TRBJ2-3, with a weak D call TRBD2 (6 bases). The length of the CDR3 is 15 residues. Between the trimmed V and J ends, which lost 1 base and 5 bases, there was a span of 14 bases. Germline V gene lookup returns CDR1 SGHRS and CDR2 YFSETQ. The CDR3 spells CASSLIGSREDTQYF. CDR3 DNA sequence: TGCGCCAGCAGCTTGATCGGGAGTCGGGAAGATACGCAGTATTTT.

Here the CDR3 reads CATSPGRRTDTQYF. In DNA form, the CDR3 reads TGTGCCACCAGCCCCGGGAGACGCACAGATACGCAGTATTTT. The chain employs TRBV15 and TRBJ2-3, with a weak D call TRBD2 (6 bases). The germline V gene has CDR1 LNHNV and CDR2 YYDKDF (reference sequence). This CDR3 region has 14 residues. Deletions cut 5 bases from V and 1 base from J, with 10 bases between.

The V and J genes are TRBV5-1 and TRBJ2-5, with D maybe TRBD1 (6 bases). Germline assignment: CDR1 SGHRS and CDR2 YFSETQ. The CDR3 consists of 14 residues. The V gene lost 3 bases and the J gene lost 4 bases, with 13 bases spanning the gap. The chain's CDR3 is CASSSPGARETQYF. In DNA form, the CDR3 reads TGCGCCAGCAGCTCCCCAGGGGCTCGAGAGACCCAGTACTTC.

This chain connects TRBV2 to TRBJ2-5; unclear D gene. CDR3 length: 13 amino acids. The V gene's germline CDR1 is SNHLY and CDR2 FYNNEI. With 3 bases removed from V and 5 bases from J, the gap between germline ends came to 10 bases. The CDR3 sequence is CASSDQVIETQYF. CDR3 in DNA: TGTGCCAGCAGTGATCAGGTGATCGAGACCCAGTACTTC.

J is TRBJ2-3 and V is TRBV9, with 7 positions matching TRBD2. The V gene's germline CDR1 is SGDLS and CDR2 YYNGEE. After removal of 4 bases from V and 7 bases from J, the junction contained 18 bases not matched to a gene. This CDR3 region has 17 residues. In nucleotides, the CDR3 is TGTGCCAGCAGCCCAAAGCTGAGCGGGGCGGTGGTAAATACGCAGTATTTT. This gives the protein CASSPKLSGAVVNTQYF.

This clonotype was seen a handful of times. V usage is TRBV7-6 and J usage is TRBJ1-1; weak D call: TRBD1 (5 bases). Trimming took off 1 base at V and 11 bases at J, with 11 bases between the two ends. The CDR3 contains 12 residues. Germline values: CDR1 SGHVS, CDR2 FNYEAQ. Written as DNA, the CDR3 is TGTGCCAGCAGCTTAGGTAGGGGAACGGCTTTCTTT. It codes for CASSLGRGTAFF. Full variable domain (missing parts from reference TRBV7-6 and TRBJ1-1): GAGVSQSPRYKVTKRGQDVALRCDPISGHVSLYWYRQALGQGPEFLTYFNYEAQQDKSGLPNDRFSAERPEGSISTLTIQRTEQRDSAMYRCASSLGRGTAFFGQGTRLTVV.

The V call is TRBV4-1, the J call TRBJ2-7; 8 nucleotides line up with TRBD1. The germline CDR1 and CDR2 sequences are MGHRA and YSYEKL. V shed 0 bases, J shed 7 bases, and the junction held 11 bases outside the gene matches. The CDR3 extends over 16 amino acids. CDR3 nucleotide sequence: TGCGCCAGCAGCCAAGAGCGACTGACAGGGGTTCGGGAGCAGTACTTC. This gives the protein CASSQERLTGVREQYF.

This clonotype has only a few counts. This chain uses TRBV29-1 with TRBJ2-5; D is uncertain. CDR3 size: 14 residues. V was shortened by 0 bases and J by 1 base, with 9 bases between the two germline ends. The germline V gene encodes CDR1 SQVTM and CDR2 ANQGSEA. The CDR3, as DNA: TGCAGCGTTGAAGATTCCGGCAGCCAAGAGACCCAGTACTTC. Its protein is CSVEDSGSQETQYF.

The chain links TRBV14 to TRBJ1-6; D is ambiguous. The V and J ends lost 2 bases and 7 bases respectively, with 9 bases between them. Germline assignment: CDR1 SGHDN and CDR2 FVKESK. CDR3 size: 14 residues. CDR3 in DNA: TGTGCCAGCAGCCAATCATCCGTGAATTCACCCCTCCACTTT. As protein: CASSQSSVNSPLHF.

This clonotype has a handful of counts. The V call is TRBV12-3 or TRBV12-4, the J call TRBJ2-1; no clear D gene. The V and J ends lost 4 bases and 9 bases respectively, with 10 bases between them. The CDR3 sequence is 12 residues long. The CDR3 nucleotides read TGTGCCAGCAGTTCATCAGCCCGTGAGCAGTTCTTC. Translation: CASSSSAREQFF.

The rearrangement links TRBV20-1 to TRBJ2-1; D might be TRBD2 (6 bases). CDR1 and CDR2 from the germline V gene are DFQATT and SNEGSKA (reference sequence). This CDR3 spans 14 amino acids. Trimming cost V 7 bases and J 6 bases, with 19 bases left between them. CDR3 amino acids: CSVALAIRGNEQFF. CDR3 DNA: TGCAGTGTCGCCCTAGCGATACGGGGCAATGAGCAGTTCTTC.

This clonotype appeared a few times. DNA of the CDR3: TGTGCCAGCAGGGGACTAGCGTCTTCCGGGGAGCTGTTTTTT. Protein product: CASRGLASSGELFF. This chain uses TRBV6-1 with TRBJ2-2; 10 nucleotides match TRBD2. The CDR3 extends over 14 amino acids. Germline V gene lookup returns CDR1 MNHNS and CDR2 SASEGT. The V gene end was trimmed by 6 bases and the J gene end by 6 bases; junction bases not matched to a gene: 4.

This clonotype was seen just once. The chain uses TRBV20-1 and TRBJ2-5; 12 positions agree with TRBD2. CDR1 and CDR2 (germline): DFQATT, SNEGSKA (reference sequence). The length of the CDR3 is 16 residues. After removal of 7 bases from V and 0 bases from J, the junction contained 9 bases not matched to a gene. CDR3 residues: CSVTSGGHDYQETQYF. In DNA form, the CDR3 reads TGCAGTGTAACTAGCGGGGGGCACGATTACCAAGAGACCCAGTACTTC.

The rearrangement uses TRBV5-1 and TRBJ2-5; D is possibly TRBD2 (6 bases). V lost 0 bases, J lost 7 bases, and 10 bases lay in between. The germline V gene encodes CDR1 SGHRS and CDR2 YFSETQ. The CDR3 is made up of 13 amino acids. CDR3 nucleotide sequence: TGCGCCAGCAGCTTGGAGGACTACGGGACCCAGTACTTC. It translates to CASSLEDYGTQYF.

This clonotype was detected a few times. The chain combines TRBV4-1 with TRBJ2-7, with TRBD1 matching 9 bases. Germline V gene data show CDR1 as MGHRA and CDR2 as YSYEKL. The CDR3 has 14 amino acids. J gave up 5 bases and V 1 base, and 3 bases lay outside the gene matches. The chain's CDR3 is CASSQGTGDDEQYF. CDR3 nucleotide sequence: TGCGCCAGCAGCCAAGGGACAGGGGACGACGAGCAGTACTTC.

This clonotype occurred once. The rearrangement joins TRBV15 to TRBJ2-5; 8 bases map to TRBD2. V lost 0 bases and J lost 5; bases outside the gene matches: 2. The CDR3 has 14 residues. The germline gives CDR1 LNHNV, CDR2 YYDKDF (reference sequence). In DNA form, the CDR3 reads TGTGCCACCAGCAGAGATCGCGGGAGGGAGACCCAGTACTTC. Residues: CATSRDRGRETQYF.

Written as DNA, the CDR3 is TGTGCCAGTAGATTAGGGCAACTGAGCACCGGGGAGCTGTTTTTT. This codes for CASRLGQLSTGELFF. The rearrangement uses TRBV7-8 and TRBJ2-2, with D unclear. Per germline, CDR1 SGHVS and CDR2 FQNEAQ. The V gene lost 9 bases and the J gene lost 4 bases, with 18 bases spanning the gap. The CDR3 is 15 residues long.

The rearrangement uses TRBV10-2 and TRBJ1-5; possibly TRBD1 for D (6 bases). The V end lost 3 bases, the J end lost 6 bases, and 12 bases lay between the germline ends. Per germline, CDR1 WSHSY and CDR2 SAAADI. The CDR3 is 14 residues long. The CDR3 region is CASSEFLGGQPQHF. The CDR3 bases are TGCGCCAGCAGTGAATTTTTAGGGGGTCAGCCCCAGCATTTT.

This chain links TRBV5-1 with TRBJ2-5; TRBD1 matches at 8 bases. J lost 1 base, V lost 4 bases, and 9 bases had no gene match. The CDR3 loop spans 16 amino acids. The germline CDR1 and CDR2 sequences are SGHRS and YFSETQ. CDR3 protein: CASSQGPTGGQETQYF. CDR3 bases: TGCGCCAGCAGCCAAGGCCCAACAGGGGGCCAAGAGACCCAGTACTTC.

This clonotype occurred a few times. This chain connects TRBV7-2 to TRBJ2-7, with D perhaps being TRBD1 or TRBD2 (5 bases each). Germline CDR1 is SGHTA and CDR2 is FQGNSA. The V end was cut by 8 bases, the J end by 2 bases, with 13 bases between. CDR3 length equals 13 residues. Here the CDR3 reads CASGRDGTYEQYF. Written as DNA, the CDR3 is TGTGCCAGCGGCCGGGACGGGACCTACGAGCAGTACTTC.

This clonotype has a handful of counts. This chain joins TRBV7-2 and TRBJ1-1, with D possibly being TRBD1 (5 bases). Germline CDR1 and CDR2: SGHTA and FQGNSA. Trimming took 2 bases from V and 4 from J, leaving 14 bases between them. The CDR3 loop spans 15 amino acids. The CDR3 DNA sequence: TGTGCCAGCAGCTTATCCATTGTTGGGGGCACTGAAGCTTTCTTT. It is translated as CASSLSIVGGTEAFF.

The V and J genes are TRBV7-2 and TRBJ1-1; weak D call: TRBD1 (6 bases). V lost 1 base and J 2 bases, leaving 17 bases between the germline ends. Germline values: CDR1 SGHTA, CDR2 FQGNSA. The CDR3 runs to 17 residues. The CDR3 loop is CASSLVWDRGGNTEAFF. The CDR3 nucleotides read TGTGCCAGCAGCTTAGTTTGGGATAGAGGGGGAAACACTGAAGCTTTCTTT. The full variable domain, completed using reference TRBV7-2 and TRBJ1-1, is GAGVSQSPSNKVTEKGKDVELRCDPISGHTALYWYRQSLGQGLEFLIYFQGNSAPDKSGLPSDRFSAERTGGSVSTLTIQRTQQEDSAVYLCASSLVWDRGGNTEAFFGQGTRLTVV.